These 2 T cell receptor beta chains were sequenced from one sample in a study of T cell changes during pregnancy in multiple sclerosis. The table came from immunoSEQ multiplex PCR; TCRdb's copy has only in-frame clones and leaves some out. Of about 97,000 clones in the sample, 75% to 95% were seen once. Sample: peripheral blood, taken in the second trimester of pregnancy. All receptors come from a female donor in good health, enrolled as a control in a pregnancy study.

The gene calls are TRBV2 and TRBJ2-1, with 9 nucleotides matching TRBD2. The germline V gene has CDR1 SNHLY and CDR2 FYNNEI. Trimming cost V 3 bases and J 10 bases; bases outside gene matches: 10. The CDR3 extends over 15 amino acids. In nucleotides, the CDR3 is TGTGCCAGCAGTGATGCGGGGGGGGGCACAGGGGAGCAGTTCTTC. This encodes CASSDAGGGTGEQFF.

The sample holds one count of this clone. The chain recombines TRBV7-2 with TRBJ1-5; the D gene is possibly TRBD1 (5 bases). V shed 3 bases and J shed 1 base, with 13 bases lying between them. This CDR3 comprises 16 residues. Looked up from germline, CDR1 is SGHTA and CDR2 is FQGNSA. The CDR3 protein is CASSFGGSGSNQPQHF. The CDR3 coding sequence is TGTGCCAGCAGCTTCGGGGGATCGGGAAGCAATCAGCCCCAGCATTTT.